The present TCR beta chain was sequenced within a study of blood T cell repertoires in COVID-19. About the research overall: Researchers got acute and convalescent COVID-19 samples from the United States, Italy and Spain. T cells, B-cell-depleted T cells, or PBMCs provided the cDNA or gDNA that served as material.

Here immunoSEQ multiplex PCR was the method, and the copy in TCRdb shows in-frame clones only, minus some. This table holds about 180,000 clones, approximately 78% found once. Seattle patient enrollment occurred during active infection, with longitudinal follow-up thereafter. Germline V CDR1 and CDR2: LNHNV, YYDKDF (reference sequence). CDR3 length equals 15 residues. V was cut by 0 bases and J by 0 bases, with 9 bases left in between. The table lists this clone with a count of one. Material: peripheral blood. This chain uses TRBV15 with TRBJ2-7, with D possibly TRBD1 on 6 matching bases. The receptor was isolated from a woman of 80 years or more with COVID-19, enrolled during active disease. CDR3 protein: CATSREGAPSYEQYF. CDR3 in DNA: TGTGCCACCAGCAGAGAGGGGGCTCCCTCCTACGAGCAGTACTTC. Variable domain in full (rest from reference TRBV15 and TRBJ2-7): DAMVIQNPRYQVTQFGKPVTLSCSQTLNHNVMYWYQQKSSQAPKLLFHYYDKDFNNEADTPDNFQSRRPNTSFCFLDIRSPGLGDTAMYLCATSREGAPSYEQYFGPGTRLTVT.